This paragraph covers one TCR beta chain sequence. Its antigen is unknown. Once RNA had been extracted, it was reverse transcribed into cDNA to act as the sequencing template. Generated by immunoSEQ multiplex PCR, the TCRdb table keeps only in-frame clones and is missing some. The sample gives around 180,000 clones, 60% of which show up once; just over 1% is in the top ten. This specimen belongs to a study of CD8+ T cells in alopecia areata. Study-level points and caveats: Lesional scalp exceeded normal scalp in clonality, especially in alopecia totalis/universalis.

Treatment specified: oral pan-JAK inhibitor, 5-10 mg twice daily. The length of the CDR3 is 15 residues. CDR1 SEHNR and CDR2 FQNEAQ come from the germline V gene (reference sequence). V gave up 2 bases and J gave up 2 bases; unmatched junction bases: 5. The sequence was obtained from a human donor with alopecia areata. Sequencing used CD4+ T cells sorted from blood, obtained at week 24, from a patient treated with tofacitinib. J is TRBJ1-2 and V is TRBV7-9; 7 bases fit TRBD1. The CDR3 nucleotides read TGTGCCAGCAGCTTATTGGGCAGGGGGAACTATGGCTACACCTTC. This translates into CASSLLGRGNYGYTF.